This T cell receptor (beta chain) appears in the sequencing data of a study of T cells in Graves' hyperthyroidism and ophthalmopathy. On this clonotype: Antigen specificity is unknown.

Hyperthyroidism was newly diagnosed in patients aged 18 to 65 (duration under 2 months). Not enrolled were patients with uncontrolled infection, other autoimmune disease, pregnancy or lactation. Between the trimmed V and J ends, which lost 6 bases and 2 bases, there was a span of 11 bases. The CDR3 runs 13 residues. Germline CDR1 is MNHNS and CDR2 is SASEGT. Study results and limitations: Also found in blood were most expanded thyroid clonotypes above 0.001.

RNA transcripts gave rise to amplified TCR beta CDR3 regions. Initially, a first-round RT-PCR of the TCR CDR3 employed the HTBI primer set. TCRdb processed the multiplex PCR reads anew with MiXCR; each CDR3 protein has one entry. Here the sample spans 400,000 to 600,000 distinct CDR3 sequences, about 20% being singletons. The material sequenced was blood. The chain has TRBV6-1 and TRBJ2-7; D may be TRBD1 (6 bases). The TCR comes from a man between 18 and 35 years old with Graves' hyperthyroidism. This chain's CDR3 is CASRGQGPYEQYF. As DNA, the CDR3 is TGTGCCAGCAGGGGGCAGGGGCCCTACGAGCAGTACTTC.